This entry lists 26 T cell receptor beta chains sequenced from one sample in a study of immune heterogeneity within non-small cell lung tumors. TCRs were amplified from approximately 600 ng gDNA of bulk tumor per sample. Several biopsies were collected from each primary tumor during surgery. They were spaced as far apart as possible within the tumor mass. Undergoing curative surgery were patients whose non-small cell lung cancer was untreated and newly diagnosed. With 32 V and 13 J primers, multiplex PCR amplified the TCR beta CDR3. MiXCR, run by TCRdb on the multiplex PCR reads, gives a single entry per CDR3 protein. The repertoire consists of roughly 13,000 distinct CDR3 sequences, with around 21% occurring once and the leading ten covering 4.6%. Sequencing input: lung tumor tissue. The receptor set was obtained from a man in his fifties or sixties with non-small cell lung cancer.

This clonotype is judged medium-sized (0.01 to 0.1%). V gene TRBV20-1 combines with J gene TRBJ2-7; D is ambiguous. The germline V and J ends were trimmed by 3 bases and 0 bases, with 9 bases remaining between them. The CDR3 has 13 residues. Germline V gene data show CDR1 as DFQATT and CDR2 as SNEGSKA (reference sequence). DNA for the CDR3: TGCAGTGCTAGTATTACGTCCTCCTACGAGCAGTACTTC. Translated: CSASITSSYEQYF.

With regard to this clonotype: Given a much more abundant clone one base away, this may be a read error. The chain links TRBV6-1 to TRBJ2-7; 7 nucleotides match TRBD2. CDR3 length: 15 amino acids. With V trimmed by 8 bases and J by 4 bases, 14 bases remained unmatched. Germline V gene lookup returns CDR1 MNHNS and CDR2 SASEGT. The CDR3 DNA sequence: TGTGCCAGCGGTGTGCTTCTAGCGGTGAGTTACGAGCAGTACTTC. This codes for CASGVLLAVSYEQYF.

This clonotype came up a few times. In nucleotides, the CDR3 is TGTGCCAGCAGCGTAGCCGACGGACATTACACAGATACGCAGTATTTT. Residues: CASSVADGHYTDTQYF. The chain couples TRBV9 to TRBJ2-3; the D gene is possibly TRBD1 (5 bases). Germline V lookup: CDR1 SGDLS, CDR2 YYNGEE. The CDR3 runs 16 residues. Trimming took 0 bases from V and 2 from J, leaving 13 bases between them. Full variable domain (missing parts from reference TRBV9 and TRBJ2-3): DSGVTQTPKHLITATGQRVTLRCSPRSGDLSVYWYQQSLDQGLQFLIQYYNGEERAKGNILERFSAQQFPDLHSELNLSSLELGDSALYFCASSVADGHYTDTQYFGPGTRLTVL.

This clonotype is labeled medium-sized. The genes are TRBV5-1 and TRBJ2-5; 10 bases map to TRBD2. V was clipped by 4 bases and J by 3 bases; unmatched bases: 12. The CDR3 totals 17 residues. Per the germline V gene, CDR1 is SGHRS and CDR2 is YFSETQ. This chain's CDR3 is CASSTSRSSGREETQYF. CDR3 coding DNA: TGCGCCAGCAGCACCTCCCGGTCGAGCGGGAGGGAAGAGACCCAGTACTTC.

The rearrangement joins TRBV20-1 to TRBJ2-1; 15 bases are a match to TRBD2. Germline trimming cut 6 bases from V and 6 bases from J; bases unmatched to any gene: 3. From germline, CDR1 is DFQATT and CDR2 SNEGSKA (reference sequence). This CDR3 is 14 amino acids long. The chain's CDR3 is CSARTSGRVNEQFF. The DNA of the CDR3 is TGCAGTGCAAGGACTAGCGGGAGGGTCAATGAGCAGTTCTTC.

The V call is TRBV6-9, the J call TRBJ2-3; 12 bases are shared with TRBD2. This CDR3 has 16 residues. V dropped 3 bases and J dropped 4; count of bases not matched to a gene: 5. Germline loops: CDR1 MNHGY, CDR2 SVAAGI. The CDR3 nucleotides read TGTGCCAGCAGTTACTGGCTAGCGGGAGGGCCAGATACGCAGTATTTT. This codes for CASSYWLAGGPDTQYF.

In regard to this clonotype: This may arise from a read error, as a much more abundant clone is one base away. The rearrangement uses TRBV12-3 or TRBV12-4 and TRBJ2-5; D is unclear. The CDR3 extends over 14 amino acids. The V and J ends lost 1 base and 1 base respectively, with 7 bases between them. The CDR3 here is CASSLGVIQETQYF. The CDR3 region has the DNA TGTGCCAGCAGTTTAGGGGTTATCCAAGAGACCCAGTACTTC.

The V gene is TRBV13, the J gene TRBJ2-1; D might be TRBD2 (6 bases). The V end lost 4 bases, the J end lost 1 base, and 11 bases lay between the germline ends. This CDR3 contains 15 residues. Germline lookup yields CDR1 PRHDT and CDR2 FYEKMQ (reference sequence). The CDR3 region has the DNA TGTGCCAGCAGCTCCCCCGGGACTTCCTACAATGAGCAGTTCTTC. Amino acids: CASSSPGTSYNEQFF.

This clonotype was seen repeatedly, ten times or more. The V call is TRBV18, the J call TRBJ1-1; D possibly corresponds to TRBD1 (5 bases). Germline V gives CDR1 KGHSH, CDR2 LQKENI. The CDR3 consists of 15 residues. V lost 5 bases to trimming and J lost 1 base, with 14 bases between them. This chain's CDR3 is CASSIAGRENTEAFF. The CDR3, as DNA: TGTGCCAGCTCAATCGCAGGGAGGGAGAACACTGAAGCTTTCTTT.

A word on this clonotype: A clone one base away is much larger, so this may be a read error. The DNA for the CDR3 is TGTGCCAGCAGTTTCCGAAAAGGAGCTGAAGCTTTCTTT. Protein product: CASSFRKGAEAFF. This chain links TRBV12-3 or TRBV12-4 with TRBJ1-1; no clear D. The CDR3 is made up of 13 amino acids. With 3 bases removed from V and 6 bases from J, the gap between germline ends came to 11 bases.

In the case of this clonotype: The conserved phenylalanine or tryptophan normally closing the CDR3 is absent here, so this likely arose from a read error. The limits of the CDR3 on the DNA are not certain, so only TCRdb's listed CDR3 is given. This rearrangement joins TRBV6-4 to TRBJ2-3; TRBD1, the table's D call, was not compared with the DNA. Including both end residues, the CDR3 is 16 amino acids long. The germline CDR1 and CDR2 sequences are MRHNA and SNTAGT. This chain's CDR3 is CASRERDRGGEQYFGP.

The chain employs TRBV18 and TRBJ1-5; no reliable D call. Germline V gene lookup returns CDR1 KGHSH and CDR2 LQKENI. V was clipped by 1 base and J by 6 bases, with 7 bases between them. This CDR3 spans 13 amino acids. CDR3 in DNA: TGTGCCAGCTCACCACTCGAGGGTCAGCCCCAGCATTTT. It is translated as CASSPLEGQPQHF.

There are many counts of this clonotype. V usage is TRBV11-2 and J usage is TRBJ2-7, with 8 bases aligning to TRBD2. The CDR3 loop spans 18 amino acids. Germline loops: CDR1 SGHAT, CDR2 FQNNGV. Germline trimming cut 5 bases from V and 5 bases from J; bases unmatched to any gene: 20. The chain's CDR3 is CASSPGAEAGGFRHEQYF. DNA of the CDR3: TGTGCCAGCAGCCCCGGTGCCGAGGCGGGAGGATTCAGGCACGAGCAGTACTTC.

This clonotype appeared a few times. The V call is TRBV5-1, the J call TRBJ1-4; 7 bases are shared with TRBD1. The V and J ends lost 4 bases and 8 bases, in that order; junction bases with no gene match: 2. The CDR3 loop spans 12 amino acids. Germline lookup yields CDR1 SGHRS and CDR2 YFSETQ. The CDR3 region is CASSRGHEKLFF. The DNA for the CDR3 is TGCGCCAGCAGCAGGGGGCACGAAAAACTGTTTTTT.

This clonotype was observed a few times. The V and J genes are TRBV5-1 and TRBJ2-5; D is possibly TRBD1 or TRBD2 (5 bases each). Per germline, CDR1 SGHRS and CDR2 YFSETQ. Trimming stripped 4 bases from V and 3 bases from J, with 19 bases between. This CDR3 has 16 residues. The CDR3 protein is CASSLLGTQTEETQYF. In nucleotides, the CDR3 is TGCGCCAGCAGCCTTCTAGGGACCCAGACTGAAGAGACCCAGTACTTC.

V is TRBV18 and J is TRBJ2-3; D not certain. From germline, CDR1 is KGHSH and CDR2 LQKENI. This CDR3 region has 14 residues. Trimming took 4 bases from V and 3 from J, leaving 11 bases between them. CDR3 sequence reads: CASSRVYRTDTQYF. The CDR3 DNA is TGTGCCAGCTCACGGGTCTATCGTACAGATACGCAGTATTTT.

In the case of this clonotype: One end of the junction fails to match germline, which may point to a read error. The DNA for the CDR3 is TGTGCCAGTGGTATACTTGTGGAGACTGAAGCTTTCTTT. Translation: CASGILVETEAFF. V gene TRBV19 combines with J gene TRBJ1-1; no clear D gene. Germline CDR1 and CDR2: LNHDA and SQIVND (reference sequence). This CDR3 spans 13 amino acids.

The V gene is TRBV13, the J gene TRBJ1-2, with 11 bases that match TRBD1. The CDR3 runs 19 residues. The junction had 15 bases not matched to a gene; V was cut back by 2 bases and J by 4 bases. Per germline, CDR1 PRHDT and CDR2 FYEKMQ (reference sequence). CDR3 sequence reads: CASSLRSGQGALEVYGYTF. The CDR3 nucleotides are TGTGCCAGCAGCTTACGATCTGGACAGGGGGCCTTGGAGGTCTATGGCTACACCTTC. Variable domain in full (rest from reference TRBV13 and TRBJ1-2): AAGVIQSPRHLIKEKRETATLKCYPIPRHDTVYWYQQGPGQDPQFLISFYEKMQSDKGSIPDRFSAQQFSDYHSELNMSSLELGDSALYFCASSLRSGQGALEVYGYTFGSGTRLTVV.

Within the sample, this clonotype is medium-sized (0.01 to 0.1%). This chain uses TRBV6-1 with TRBJ2-7, with no clear D. V dropped 6 bases and J dropped 2 bases, with 14 bases sitting between them. This CDR3 is 14 amino acids long. Germline V CDR1 and CDR2: MNHNS, SASEGT. The CDR3 sequence is CASSDKGSAYEQYF. The DNA for the CDR3 is TGTGCCAGCAGCGACAAGGGTTCGGCCTACGAGCAGTACTTC.

Of note for this clonotype: Possible read error: a much larger clone is one base away. The V call is TRBV19, the J call TRBJ1-1; D might be TRBD1 (5 bases). This CDR3 is built from 18 residues. V gave up 7 bases and J gave up 5 bases, with 29 bases separating them. Per the germline V gene, CDR1 is LNHDA and CDR2 is SQIVND (reference sequence). CDR3 in DNA: TGTGCCAGTAATGTGGTCGGAGAGGGGCTGAGGAAGGGTACTGAAGCTTTCTTT. Protein: CASNVVGEGLRKGTEAFF.

Regarding this clonotype: A much larger clone is a single base away; this may be a read error. The rearrangement links TRBV20-1 to TRBJ2-7, with 11 bases that match TRBD2. V trimming: 0 bases; J trimming: 7 bases; junction bases outside the gene matches: 11. The CDR3 spans 16 residues. Germline V gene sequence: CDR1 DFQATT, CDR2 SNEGSKA (reference sequence). The DNA of the CDR3 is TGCAGTGCTAGAGATCCCACTAGCGGGAGAGGGAGAGAGCAGTACTTC. As protein: CSARDPTSGRGREQYF.

This clonotype occurred a few times. At one boundary the junction diverges from the germline segment, which might be a read error. The V gene is TRBV7-3, the J gene TRBJ1-2, with D possibly being TRBD1 (6 bases). Germline CDR1 reads SGHTA; CDR2 reads FQGTGA. The CDR3 is made up of 14 amino acids. The CDR3 loop reads CASSPAGANYGYAF. The CDR3 bases are TGTGCCAGCAGCCCCGCAGGGGCTAACTATGGCTACGCCTTC. Complete variable domain (other parts from reference TRBV7-3 and TRBJ1-2): GAGVSQTPSNKVTEKGKYVELRCDPISGHTALYWYRQSLGQGPEFLIYFQGTGAADDSGLPNDRFFAVRPEGSVSTLKIQRTERGDSAVYLCASSPAGANYGYAFGSGTRLTVV.

V usage is TRBV4-1 and J usage is TRBJ1-4; tentatively, D is TRBD1 (5 bases). The germline V gene has CDR1 MGHRA and CDR2 YSYEKL. The CDR3 spans 15 residues. Trimming left V 0 bases short and J 6 bases short, with 11 bases between. CDR3 sequence reads: CASSQETDVDEKLFF. CDR3 DNA: TGCGCCAGCAGCCAAGAGACAGACGTTGATGAAAAACTGTTTTTT.

This clonotype is medium-sized in the sample. This chain connects TRBV30 to TRBJ2-7; weak D call: TRBD2 (5 bases). The CDR3 consists of 12 residues. Germline CDR1 reads GTSNPN; CDR2 reads SVGIG (reference sequence). V lost 3 bases and J lost 3, with 9 bases in between. The CDR3 region has the DNA TGTGCCTGGAGCCTAGCCGACTACGAGCAGTACTTC. Translating gives CAWSLADYEQYF. Using reference TRBV30 and TRBJ2-7 for the parts outside the CDR3, the full variable domain is SQTIHQWPATLVQPVGSPLSLECTVEGTSNPNLYWYRQAAGRGLQLLFYSVGIGQISSEVPQNLSASRPQDRQFILSSKKLLLSDSGFYLCAWSLADYEQYFGPGTRLTVT.

The rearrangement joins TRBV28 to TRBJ2-5; 7 positions match TRBD2. The J segment lost 4 bases and the V segment lost 6 bases, leaving 5 bases of the junction unmatched. CDR1 and CDR2 from the germline V gene are MDHEN and SYDVKM. The CDR3 loop spans 13 amino acids. The CDR3 bases are TGTGCCAGCAGACGGACGGGGGGAGAGACCCAGTACTTC. It translates to CASRRTGGETQYF.

This clonotype is judged medium-sized. CDR3 DNA sequence: TGTGCCAGCAGTCTCGGACAAAAAGCTGAAGCTTTCTTT. It encodes CASSLGQKAEAFF. The rearrangement links TRBV6-1 to TRBJ1-1; perhaps TRBD1 as D (5 bases). V dropped 5 bases and J dropped 6 bases, with 13 bases sitting between them. The CDR3 contains 13 residues. Germline V CDR1 and CDR2: MNHNS, SASEGT.